Here is one TCR beta chain with its context. Its target is not known. Presence of unique molecular identifiers characterized the TCR beta cDNA libraries. Each sample of roughly 1 to 11 million input T cells yielded 500,000 or so cDNA molecules, so each molecule approximated one T cell. TCRdb processed the PCR reads anew with MiXCR; each CDR3 protein has one entry. This sample has some 800,000 distinct CDR3 sequences; around 42% occur once, and the top ten carry approximately 5%. These data belong to a study of post-analysis software for immune sequencing data. Study results and limitations: Pronounced co-clustering by F measure was evident among identically batched samples. Compared with controls, patients showed significantly lower normalized Chao1 diversity.

This sequence originates from a girl between 5 and 17 years old with multiple sclerosis. The sample comprised blood.

The CDR3 is CAWSPGQLNTEAFF. CDR3 in DNA: TGTGCCTGGAGCCCCGGACAGCTGAACACTGAAGCTTTCTTT. V gene TRBV30 combines with J gene TRBJ1-1, with D maybe TRBD1 (6 bases). The CDR3 is 14 amino acids. V shed 3 bases and J shed 0 bases, with 11 bases lying between them. The germline V gene encodes CDR1 GTSNPN and CDR2 SVGIG (reference sequence).